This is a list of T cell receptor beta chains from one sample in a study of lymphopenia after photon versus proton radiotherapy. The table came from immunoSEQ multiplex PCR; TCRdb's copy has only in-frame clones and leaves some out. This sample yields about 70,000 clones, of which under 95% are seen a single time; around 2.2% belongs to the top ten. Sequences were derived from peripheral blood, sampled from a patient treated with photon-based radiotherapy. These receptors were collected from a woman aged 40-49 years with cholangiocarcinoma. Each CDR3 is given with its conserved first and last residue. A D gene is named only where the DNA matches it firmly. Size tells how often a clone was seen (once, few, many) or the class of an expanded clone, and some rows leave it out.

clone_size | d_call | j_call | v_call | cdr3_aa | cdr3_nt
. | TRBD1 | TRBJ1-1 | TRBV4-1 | CASSRQDREGTEAFF | TGCGCCAGCAGCCGACAAGACAGGGAGGGCACTGAAGCTTTCTTT
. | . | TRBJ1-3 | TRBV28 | CASSWRRAASGNTIYF | TGTGCCAGCAGTTGGAGGCGCGCCGCCTCTGGAAACACCATATATTTT
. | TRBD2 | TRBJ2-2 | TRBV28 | CASSLIRRGYTGELFF | TGTGCCAGCAGCCTTATTCGGCGGGGGTACACCGGGGAGCTGTTTTTT
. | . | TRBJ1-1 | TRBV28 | CASSLYTRGRRNTEAFF | TGTGCCAGCAGTTTATATACCAGGGGTAGGAGGAACACTGAAGCTTTCTTT
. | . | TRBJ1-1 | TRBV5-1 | CASSLNIGPEAFF | TGCGCCAGCAGCTTGAATATTGGACCTGAAGCTTTCTTT
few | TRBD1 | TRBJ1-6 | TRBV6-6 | CASSSPGQGNSPLHF | TGTGCCAGCAGTTCCCCCGGACAGGGAAATTCACCCCTCCACTTT
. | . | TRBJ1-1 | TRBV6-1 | CASTRFPPEAFF | TGTGCCAGCACGCGGTTCCCCCCTGAAGCTTTCTTT
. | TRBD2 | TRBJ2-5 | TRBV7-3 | CASSLDGSGEETQYF | TGTGCCAGCAGCTTAGACGGAAGCGGGGAAGAGACCCAGTACTTC
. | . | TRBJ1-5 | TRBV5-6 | CASSFRAGGQPQHF | TGTGCCAGCAGCTTTCGGGCCGGTGGTCAGCCCCAGCATTTT
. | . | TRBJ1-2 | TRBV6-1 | CASSEAWGNYGYTF | TGTGCCAGCAGTGAAGCCTGGGGGAACTATGGCTACACCTTC
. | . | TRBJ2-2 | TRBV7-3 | CASSSVTGELFF | TGTGCCAGCAGCTCTGTCACCGGGGAGCTGTTTTTT
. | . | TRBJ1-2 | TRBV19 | CASSISPPGYGYTF | TGTGCCAGTAGCATCTCACCACCGGGCTATGGCTACACCTTC
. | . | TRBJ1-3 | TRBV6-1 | CASSGRGTGGNTIYF | TGTGCCAGCAGTGGAAGGGGAACAGGGGGAAACACCATATATTTT
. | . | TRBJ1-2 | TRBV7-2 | CASTIPGPVYGYTF | TGTGCCAGCACCATCCCGGGACCGGTCTATGGCTACACCTTC
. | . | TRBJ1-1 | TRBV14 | CASSPNNRNTEAFF | TGTGCCAGCAGCCCGAACAACAGGAACACTGAAGCTTTCTTT
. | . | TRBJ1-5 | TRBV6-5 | CASSPSSNQPQHF | TGTGCCAGCAGTCCCTCGTCCAATCAGCCCCAGCATTTT
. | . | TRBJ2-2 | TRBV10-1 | CASSDSGTGELFF | TGCGCCAGCTCGGACAGCGGAACCGGGGAGCTGTTTTTT